This TCR beta chain was documented in a study of blood T cell repertoires in COVID-19. Repertoires were generated with immunoSEQ multiplex PCR, while TCRdb's copy carries only in-frame clones and drops some. This sample has about 170,000 clones, with more than 75% found just once. V gave up 4 bases and J gave up 2 bases; unmatched junction bases: 10. The CDR3 contains 18 residues. CDR1 and CDR2 (germline): KGHDR, SFDVKD. The clonotype was recovered from a man aged 18 to 29 with active or convalescent COVID-19. Sequenced: peripheral blood. The V call is TRBV24-1, the J call TRBJ2-7; 13 positions match TRBD2. This CDR3 reads CATSEGTSGAVSAYEQYF. In DNA, the CDR3 is TGTGCCACCAGTGAGGGGACTAGCGGGGCAGTCAGCGCCTACGAGCAGTACTTC.